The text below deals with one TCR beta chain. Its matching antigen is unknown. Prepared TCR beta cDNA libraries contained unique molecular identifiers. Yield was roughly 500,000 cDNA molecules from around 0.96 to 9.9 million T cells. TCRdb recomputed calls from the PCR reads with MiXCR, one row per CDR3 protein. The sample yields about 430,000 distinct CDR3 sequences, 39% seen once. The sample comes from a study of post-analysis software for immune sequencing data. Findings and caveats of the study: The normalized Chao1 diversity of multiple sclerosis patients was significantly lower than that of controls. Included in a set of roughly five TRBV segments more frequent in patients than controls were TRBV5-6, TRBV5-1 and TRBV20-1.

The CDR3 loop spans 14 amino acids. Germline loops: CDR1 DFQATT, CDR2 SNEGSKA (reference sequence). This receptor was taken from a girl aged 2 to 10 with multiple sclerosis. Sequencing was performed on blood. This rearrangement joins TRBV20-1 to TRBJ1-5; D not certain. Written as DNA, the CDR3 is TGCAGCATGATATACCGGGTAAAGAAAGAGACCCAGCATTTT. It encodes CSMIYRVKKETQHF.